This T cell receptor beta chain is from a study of CD8 T cells in ankylosing spondylitis. The V and J ends lost 6 bases and 3 bases respectively, with 11 bases between them. Germline CDR1 is LGHDT and CDR2 is YNNKEL (reference sequence). This CDR3 comprises 14 residues. This clonotype has only a few counts. Its antigen is unidentified. Study results and limitations: Apparently characteristic of ankylosing spondylitis blood was a TCR beta motif (about eight highly homologous variants).

TCRdb reprocessed the 5' RACE reads with MiXCR, giving one entry per CDR3 protein. This table has about 200,000 distinct CDR3 sequences, roughly 13% appearing once. This receptor was taken from a male donor with ankylosing spondylitis or in good health (not recorded which). The chain links TRBV3-1 to TRBJ1-4, with D possibly matching TRBD1 (5 bases). Sequencing was done on a sample of blood, either unsorted or a sorted T cell fraction (not recorded which). The CDR3 spells CASRRGGANEKLFF. The CDR3 DNA follows: TGTGCCAGCAGGCGCGGAGGGGCTAATGAAAAACTGTTTTTT.